This T cell receptor beta chain was profiled in a study of blood T cell repertoires in COVID-19 (TCRdb year 2020). Background on the whole study: Samples covering the acute and convalescent phases of COVID-19 were provided by collaborators in the United States, Italy and Spain. The samples were drawn from two sources: the first 160 participants of the ongoing ImmuneRACE study, and over 1,000 subjects contributed by 6 global collaborators. Nearly every sample came with metadata listing a de-identified subject ID, COVID-19 status, age in years and sex. The dataset comprised deeply sampled blood TCRbeta repertoires from subjects exposed to, actively infected with, or recovered from COVID-19. Where available, HLA class I and class II types were taken from metadata supplied by the sample provider and were not determined by assay-based typing. The material from the prospective study consisted of cDNA or gDNA derived from T cells, B-cell-depleted T cells, or PBMCs. The repertoires were made available in a free public database intended to serve as a resource for research on the immune response to SARS-CoV-2.

Reading the germline V gene gives CDR1 SNHLY and CDR2 FYNNEI. V gives up 0 bases and J gives up 2 bases, and the segment between their germline ends measures 13 bases. Including the terminal cysteine and phenylalanine, the CDR3 comprises 16 residues. Only CDR3 DNA is held: 48 bases, read in frame from base 1. TCRbeta CDR3 regions were amplified from genomic DNA by means of the immunoSEQ Assay, a bias-controlled multiplex PCR. The published analysis was carried out like this. Nucleated cell counts per sample were estimated from amplification of reference gene primers within the assay. Sequence reads were collapsed and filtered to measure the absolute abundance of every unique TCRbeta CDR3 rearrangement. For each sample, productive Simpson clonality was calculated as the square root of Simpson's diversity index over productive rearrangements. Here the immuneACCESS table is served through TCRdb, limited to in-frame sequences with V and J called. Missing clones are a known gap in these copies; in checked studies unresolved V genes cover under half, and the rest lacks a known reason. V and J calls and clone size are those listed in that table; D and trimming were worked out from the DNA. For this sample the table gives 300,000 or so clones, of which approximately 90% were detected only once. The ten most abundant clones make up 5.5% to 6% of the sample.

Study-level results and caveats: How much clinical and demographic metadata was included differed by source and by participant, and the metadata was provided uncurated.

Enrolling through a virtual design, the prospective study's participants ranged in age from about 18 to 100 years and lived across roughly 24 United States geographic areas. In the prospective study, participants were assigned to cohorts based on the clinical history participants reported in a screening survey and a study questionnaire. Recovered participants in ImmuneRACE Cohort 3 were defined by two consecutive negative NP/OP PCR tests, clearance by a healthcare professional, or resolution of symptoms. In the prospective study, mobile phlebotomists collected whole blood, serum and a nasopharyngeal or oropharyngeal swab from each participant. Over a roughly 2-month period, participants in the prospective study had the option of providing additional blood draws and questionnaires. Blood samples from the prospective study were shipped frozen or at room temperature prior to DNA extraction. Details on this clone: It has no known antigen specificity. Base qualities are not provided; no much larger clone lies one nucleotide away.

Specimen: PBMCs or T cells enriched from blood (not recorded which). The chain links TRBV2 with TRBJ1-1; the D gene cannot be resolved reliably. This clonotype originated in a woman aged 30 to 39 who had recovered from COVID-19. DNA sequence: TGTGCCAGCAGTGAAGCGTTGGGCAGCTTAAACACTGAAGCTTTCTTT. Its amino acids are CASSEALGSLNTEAFF.